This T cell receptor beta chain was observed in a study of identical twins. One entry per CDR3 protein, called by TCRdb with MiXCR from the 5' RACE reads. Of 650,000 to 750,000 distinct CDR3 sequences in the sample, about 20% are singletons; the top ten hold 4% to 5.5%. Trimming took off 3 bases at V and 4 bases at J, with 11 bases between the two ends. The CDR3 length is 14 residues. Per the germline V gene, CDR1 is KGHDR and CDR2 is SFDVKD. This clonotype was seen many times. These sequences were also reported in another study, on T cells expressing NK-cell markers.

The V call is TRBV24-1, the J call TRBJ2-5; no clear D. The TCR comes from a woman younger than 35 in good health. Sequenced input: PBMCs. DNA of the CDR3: TGTGCCACCAGTGATATTTCGACCCCAGAGACCCAGTACTTC. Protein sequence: CATSDISTPETQYF.